Listed here are 24 T cell receptor beta chains from one sample, sequenced in a study of T cell responses to AZD1222 COVID-19 vaccine. TCRdb's copy holds only in-frame clones and misses some; the assay was immunoSEQ multiplex PCR. The sample has approximately 110,000 clones, roughly nine tenths seen once. This specimen was peripheral blood, taken on day 0 of AZD1222 vaccination. These TCRs come from an adult in good health.

The chain is built from TRBV19 and TRBJ2-1; TRBD1 might be the D (6 bases). The ends were cut back, 2 bases at V and 7 bases at J, with 15 bases in the middle. The CDR3 is 15 residues long. Germline values: CDR1 LNHDA, CDR2 SQIVND (reference sequence). In DNA form, the CDR3 reads TGTGCCAGTAGTATACCGGGACATCGTCGGAATGAGCAGTTCTTC. This codes for CASSIPGHRRNEQFF.

The V gene is TRBV5-1, the J gene TRBJ1-1; D gene unclear. CDR1 is SGHRS and CDR2 is YFSETQ in the germline V gene. V lost 8 bases, J lost 0 bases, and 14 bases lay in between. The CDR3 is 14 residues long. The CDR3 protein is CASYAGALNTEAFF. The CDR3 DNA sequence: TGCGCCAGTTATGCCGGAGCATTGAACACTGAAGCTTTCTTT. Combining the CDR3 with reference TRBV5-1 and TRBJ1-1 gives the whole variable domain KAGVTQTPRYLIKTRGQQVTLSCSPISGHRSVSWYQQTPGQGLQFLFEYFSETQRNKGNFPGRFSGRQFSNSRSEMNVSTLELGDSALYLCASYAGALNTEAFFGQGTRLTVV.

The V and J genes are TRBV27 and TRBJ2-5; D may be TRBD2 (6 bases). Per the germline V gene, CDR1 is MNHEY and CDR2 is SMNVEV (reference sequence). CDR3 length equals 14 residues. V was trimmed by 4 bases and J by 5 bases, leaving 14 bases between them. This chain's CDR3 is CASSSGLALETQYF. The CDR3 DNA reads as TGTGCCAGCAGTTCGGGACTCGCCCTTGAGACCCAGTACTTC.

The V and J genes are TRBV7-9 and TRBJ2-7; possible D gene TRBD2, 5 bases. Trimming left V 8 bases short and J 3 bases short, with 20 bases between. Germline CDR1 and CDR2: SEHNR and FQNEAQ (reference sequence). The CDR3 has 15 amino acids. Here the CDR3 DNA reads TGTGCCAGCGGTGGTTGGAGCGGTGGAGACTACGAGCAGTACTTC. It yields the protein CASGGWSGGDYEQYF.

This clone was seen just once. This chain links TRBV28 with TRBJ1-2; D perhaps matches TRBD1 (6 bases). The germline V gene has CDR1 MDHEN and CDR2 SYDVKM. The CDR3 is 15 amino acids. V gave up 5 bases and J gave up 5 bases, with 18 bases separating them. CDR3 in amino acids: CASSATGGANYGYTF. The CDR3 nucleotides read TGTGCCAGCAGTGCAACCGGGGGGGCAAATTATGGCTACACCTTC.

The chain is built from TRBV7-8 and TRBJ1-6; tentatively, D is TRBD1 (5 bases). This CDR3 has 13 residues. Germline-derived CDR1 and CDR2 are SGHVS and FQNEAQ. V was pared by 3 bases and J by 8 bases, with 8 bases between. Here the CDR3 reads CASSLQGDSPLHF. The DNA of the CDR3 is TGTGCCAGCAGCTTGCAGGGCGATTCACCCCTCCACTTT. Full variable domain (missing parts from reference TRBV7-8 and TRBJ1-6): GAGVSQSPRYKVAKRGQDVALRCDPISGHVSLFWYQQALGQGPEFLTYFQNEAQLDKSGLPSDRFFAERPEGSVSTLKIQRTQQEDSAVYLCASSLQGDSPLHFGNGTRLTVT.

In regard to this clone: The same CDR3 arises from other DNA sequences in this sample as well. The rearrangement uses TRBV7-9 and TRBJ2-3; D may be TRBD1 or TRBD2 (5 bases each). V was cut by 2 bases and J by 2 bases, with 8 bases left in between. Germline V gene lookup returns CDR1 SEHNR and CDR2 FQNEAQ (reference sequence). The CDR3 loop spans 14 amino acids. The CDR3 sequence is CASSLRGATDTQYF. The CDR3 region has the DNA TGTGCCAGCAGCTTAAGGGGAGCCACAGATACGCAGTATTTT.

This clone was detected once. The CDR3, as DNA: TGTGCCAGCAGTCCCCCGGGACTAGCAAAGTATTTT. It specifies CASSPPGLAKYF. J is TRBJ2-3 and V is TRBV12-3 or TRBV12-4; 9 bases are a match to TRBD2. The CDR3 spans 12 residues. The V and J ends lost 5 bases and 13 bases, in that order; junction bases with no gene match: 7.

This clone was detected only once. The rearrangement joins TRBV10-1 to TRBJ2-7; TRBD2 aligns across 8 bases. V was clipped by 6 bases and J by 0 bases; unmatched bases: 7. This CDR3 contains 15 residues. Germline V lookup: CDR1 WNHNN, CDR2 SYGVQD (reference sequence). In DNA form, the CDR3 reads TGCGCCAGCAGCCCTGGGACTAGTAGCTCCTACGAGCAGTACTTC. Translation gives CASSPGTSSSYEQYF.

This clone turned up a few times. The chain uses TRBV18 and TRBJ1-6, with D perhaps TRBD1 (6 bases). Trimming left V 3 bases short and J 0 bases short, with 12 bases between. The germline V gene encodes CDR1 KGHSH and CDR2 LQKENI. The CDR3 extends over 17 amino acids. The CDR3 DNA sequence: TGTGCCAGCTCACCTCAAGACAGGAGCTCCTATAATTCACCCCTCCACTTT. It codes for CASSPQDRSSYNSPLHF.

The chain links TRBV6-5 to TRBJ1-6; no definite D call. Trimming removed 4 bases from V and 4 bases from J, with 14 bases in between. This CDR3 comprises 16 residues. The germline gives CDR1 MNHEY, CDR2 SVGAGI. The CDR3 bases are TGTGCCAGCAGTTGGCGGAGCGGAAGTTATAATTCACCCCTCCACTTT. Translation: CASSWRSGSYNSPLHF.

CDR3 DNA: TGTGCCAGCAGTGGACAGGCTTTTAACTATGGCTACACCTTC. Protein: CASSGQAFNYGYTF. The chain is built from TRBV2 and TRBJ1-2, with a possible D match to TRBD1 (6 bases). The CDR3 loop spans 14 amino acids. V was trimmed by 4 bases and J by 1 base, leaving 10 bases between them. CDR1 SNHLY and CDR2 FYNNEI come from the germline V gene.

This clone was counted a few times. The chain joins TRBV13 to TRBJ2-3, with 7 bases aligning to TRBD2. This CDR3 region has 16 residues. With 6 bases clipped from V and 4 bases from J, the junction kept 13 bases outside the gene matches. From germline, CDR1 is PRHDT and CDR2 FYEKMQ (reference sequence). The CDR3 reads CASSSRLAAVPDTQYF. The CDR3 DNA is TGTGCCAGCAGTTCTCGGCTAGCGGCAGTCCCAGATACGCAGTATTTT.

The V call is TRBV15, the J call TRBJ1-6; D uncertain. The CDR3 contains 14 residues. V was clipped by 0 bases and J by 7 bases, with 7 bases between them. Germline V gene data show CDR1 as LNHNV and CDR2 as YYDKDF (reference sequence). The DNA of the CDR3 is TGTGCCACCAGCAGAGAACGGACCAATTCACCCCTCCACTTT. Amino acid sequence: CATSRERTNSPLHF.

This clone was found once. The V and J genes are TRBV19 and TRBJ2-7; D is unclear. V lost 0 bases and J lost 2, with 5 bases in between. Per the germline V gene, CDR1 is LNHDA and CDR2 is SQIVND (reference sequence). This CDR3 spans 13 amino acids. DNA of the CDR3: TGTGCCAGTAGTATAGACGGACCCTACGAGCAGTACTTC. It yields the protein CASSIDGPYEQYF.

This chain connects TRBV6-6 to TRBJ1-2, with D possibly TRBD1 on 5 matching bases. Looked up from germline, CDR1 is MNHNY and CDR2 is SVGAGI (reference sequence). V gave up 5 bases and J gave up 5 bases, with 9 bases separating them. This CDR3 region has 12 residues. CDR3 region: CASSLQGYGYTF. The CDR3 nucleotides read TGTGCCAGCAGTCTCCAGGGATATGGCTACACCTTC.

The genes are TRBV3-1 (or the pseudogene TRBV3-2) and TRBJ1-2, with 8 bases lining up with TRBD1. The CDR3 contains 13 residues. V shed 3 bases and J 5 bases; nucleotides not matched to a gene: 2. The germline gives CDR1 LGHDT, CDR2 YNNKEL (reference sequence). The CDR3 DNA sequence: TGTGCCAGCAGCCACGGACAGGGATATGGCTACACCTTC. This gives the protein CASSHGQGYGYTF.

The genes are TRBV3-1 (or the pseudogene TRBV3-2) and TRBJ2-7; no firm D call. V lost 5 bases and J 6 bases, leaving 8 bases between the germline ends. The CDR3 spans 11 residues. Germline V gives CDR1 LGHDT, CDR2 YNNKEL (reference sequence). In DNA form, the CDR3 reads TGTGCCAGCAGCTCAGAAGTCGAGCAGTACTTC. It codes for CASSSEVEQYF.

CDR3 protein: CASGRDRAYQPQHF. The CDR3 bases are TGTGCCAGTGGCCGGGACCGCGCCTATCAGCCCCAGCATTTT. The chain employs TRBV2 and TRBJ1-5; TRBD1 might be the D (5 bases). Germline CDR1 and CDR2: SNHLY and FYNNEI. The CDR3 runs 14 residues. The V and J ends lost 9 bases and 5 bases respectively, with 17 bases between them.

The chain is built from TRBV19 and TRBJ1-5, with a weak D call TRBD1 (6 bases). The CDR3 consists of 15 residues. Trimming stripped 7 bases from V and 2 bases from J, with 15 bases between. Germline CDR1 is LNHDA and CDR2 is SQIVND (reference sequence). CDR3 residues: CASTWGQGRNQPQHF. The CDR3 nucleotides are TGTGCCAGTACCTGGGGGCAGGGCCGCAATCAGCCCCAGCATTTT.

This sequence joins TRBV29-1 and TRBJ2-7; D is uncertain. CDR3 length equals 10 residues. V lost 4 bases and J 3 bases, leaving 4 bases between the germline ends. The germline V gene has CDR1 SQVTM and CDR2 ANQGSEA. CDR3 sequence reads: CSVGVYEQYF. DNA for the CDR3: TGCAGCGTTGGGGTCTACGAGCAGTACTTC.

The rearrangement joins TRBV24-1 to TRBJ2-2, with no clear D. The CDR3 runs to 14 residues. V was trimmed by 4 bases and J by 7 bases, leaving 12 bases between them. Germline V lookup: CDR1 KGHDR, CDR2 SFDVKD. The CDR3 nucleotides read TGTGCCACCAGTGACCCCTGGTCGGGCGGGGAGCTGTTTTTT. Its protein is CATSDPWSGGELFF.

The V and J genes are TRBV27 and TRBJ1-3; no definite D call. CDR1 and CDR2 from the germline V gene are MNHEY and SMNVEV (reference sequence). The CDR3 runs 17 residues. V was shortened by 5 bases and J by 4 bases, with 21 bases between the two germline ends. The CDR3 DNA is TGTGCCAGCAGTCGAGTATTCGAAGGACGAGTGGGAAACACCATATATTTT. Amino acids: CASSRVFEGRVGNTIYF.

V usage is TRBV25-1 and J usage is TRBJ2-1, with a weak D call TRBD1 (6 bases). V was trimmed by 4 bases and J by 6 bases, leaving 10 bases between them. This CDR3 region has 13 residues. Germline V CDR1 and CDR2: MGHDK, SYGVNS. The CDR3 sequence: CASSVRTANEQFF. The CDR3 DNA reads TGTGCCAGCAGTGTTCGGACAGCCAATGAGCAGTTCTTC.